This TCR beta chain was captured in a study of T cell repertoires in cytomegalovirus infection. The CDR3 is 12 amino acids. V shed 5 bases and J shed 7 bases, with 12 bases lying between them. Germline assignment: CDR1 SQVTM and CDR2 ANQGSEA. TCRdb ran MiXCR on the reads and lists one entry per CDR3 protein. The sample records about 600,000 distinct CDR3 sequences, 20% to 25% being singletons. The clonotype originates from a human donor in good health (CMV status not recorded). Some clones in this sample may be carry-over from other donors' samples. This chain links TRBV29-1 with TRBJ2-1; the D gene is possibly TRBD2 (5 bases). Source material: CD8+ T cells from PBMCs. The CDR3 sequence: CSVHIEGNEQFF. The CDR3 coding sequence is TGCAGCGTTCATATCGAGGGTAATGAGCAGTTCTTC.